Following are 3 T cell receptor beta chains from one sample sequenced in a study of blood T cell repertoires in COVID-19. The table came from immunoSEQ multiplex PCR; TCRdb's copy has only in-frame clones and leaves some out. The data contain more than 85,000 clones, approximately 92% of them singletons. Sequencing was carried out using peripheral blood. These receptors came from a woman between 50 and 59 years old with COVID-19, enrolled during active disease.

The CDR3 region has the DNA TGTGCCAGCTCACCACCTCTGAACACCGGGGAGCTGTTTTTT. Translated, it gives CASSPPLNTGELFF. The rearrangement links TRBV18 to TRBJ2-2; no clear D. Trimming cost V 0 bases and J 1 base, with 3 bases left between them. The germline V gene encodes CDR1 KGHSH and CDR2 LQKENI. CDR3 length equals 14 residues.

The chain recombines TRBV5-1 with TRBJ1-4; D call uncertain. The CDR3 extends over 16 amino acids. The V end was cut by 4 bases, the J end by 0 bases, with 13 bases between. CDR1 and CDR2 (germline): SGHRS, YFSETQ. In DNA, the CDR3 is TGCGCCAGCAGCCCCGGGAAGGTTGCAACTAATGAAAAACTGTTTTTT. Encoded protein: CASSPGKVATNEKLFF.

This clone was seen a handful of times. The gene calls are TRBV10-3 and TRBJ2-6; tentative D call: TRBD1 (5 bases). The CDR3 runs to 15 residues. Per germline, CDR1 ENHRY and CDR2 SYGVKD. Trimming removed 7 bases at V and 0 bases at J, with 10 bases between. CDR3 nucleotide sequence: TGTGCCATCACCGGACAAACCTCTGGGGCCAACGTCCTGACTTTC. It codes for CAITGQTSGANVLTF.